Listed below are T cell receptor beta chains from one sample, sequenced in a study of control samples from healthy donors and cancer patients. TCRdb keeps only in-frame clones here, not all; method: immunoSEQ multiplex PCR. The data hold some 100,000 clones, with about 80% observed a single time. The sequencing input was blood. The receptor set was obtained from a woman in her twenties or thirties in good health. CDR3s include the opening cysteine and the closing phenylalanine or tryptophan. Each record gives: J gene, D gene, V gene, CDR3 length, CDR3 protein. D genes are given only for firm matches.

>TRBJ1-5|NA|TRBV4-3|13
CASSQDRDQPQHF
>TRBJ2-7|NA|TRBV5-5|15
CASSVAGTATYEQYF
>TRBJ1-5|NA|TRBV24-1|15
CATSDGGGHPQPQHF
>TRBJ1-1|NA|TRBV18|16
CASSPGGFGLGPEAFF
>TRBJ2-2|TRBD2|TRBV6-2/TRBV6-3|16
CASSYSGGAVTGELFF
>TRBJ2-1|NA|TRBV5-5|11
CASTTHNEQFF
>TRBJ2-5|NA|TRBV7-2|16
CASSRSHGLTGETQYF
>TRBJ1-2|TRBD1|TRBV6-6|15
CASSRKQGAPGGYTF
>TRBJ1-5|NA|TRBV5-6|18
CASSLGAGGRWSNQPQHF
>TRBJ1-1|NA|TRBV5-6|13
CASSSTENTEAFF
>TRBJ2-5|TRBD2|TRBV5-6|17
CASSHLAGGRLQETQYF
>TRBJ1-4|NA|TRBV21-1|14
CAGGGTALNENLFF
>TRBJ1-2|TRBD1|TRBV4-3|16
CASSLGRTGGSYGYTF
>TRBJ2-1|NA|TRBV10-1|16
CASSETRRWSYNEQFF
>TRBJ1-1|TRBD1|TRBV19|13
CGAGGQRNTEAFF
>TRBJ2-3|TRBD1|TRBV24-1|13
CATAQGLTDTQYF
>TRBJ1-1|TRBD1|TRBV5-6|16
CASSLLATGDNTEAFF
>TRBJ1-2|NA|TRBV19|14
CASSTPTGGYGYTF
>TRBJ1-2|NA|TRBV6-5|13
CASGKEGLAGYTF
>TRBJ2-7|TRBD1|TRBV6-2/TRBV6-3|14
CASSYLGQYYEQYF
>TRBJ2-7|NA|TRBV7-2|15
CASSLAPGVGYEQYF
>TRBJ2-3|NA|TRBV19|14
CASSITGATDTQYF
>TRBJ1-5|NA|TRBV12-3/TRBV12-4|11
CASSANQPQHF
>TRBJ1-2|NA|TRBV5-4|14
CASSLKSGTYGYTF
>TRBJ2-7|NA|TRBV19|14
CASSIDLRSPEQYF
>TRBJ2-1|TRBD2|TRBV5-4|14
CASSPGGSYNEQFF
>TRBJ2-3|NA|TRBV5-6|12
CASSYSSTPQYF
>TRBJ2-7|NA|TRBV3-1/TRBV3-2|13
CASSGRTQYEQYF
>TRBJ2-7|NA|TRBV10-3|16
CAISESLLGTVYEQYF
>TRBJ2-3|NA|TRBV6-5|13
CASTIVFTDTQYF
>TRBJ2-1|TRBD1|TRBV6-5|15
CASSSTGGSYNEQFF
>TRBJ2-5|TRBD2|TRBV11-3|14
CASSPGGLQETQYF
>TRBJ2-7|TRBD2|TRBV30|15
CAWSLPGLAGVEQYF
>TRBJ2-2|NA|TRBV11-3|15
CASSLVAGGTGELFF
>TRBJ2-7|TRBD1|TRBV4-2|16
CASSQLKGQGVHEQYF
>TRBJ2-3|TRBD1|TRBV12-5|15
CASGTPDRSTDTQYF
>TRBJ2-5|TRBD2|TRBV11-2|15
CASSLGGRAEETQYF
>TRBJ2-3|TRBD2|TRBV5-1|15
CASRSAGGTTDTQYF
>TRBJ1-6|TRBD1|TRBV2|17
CASRRPGQGLYNSPLHF
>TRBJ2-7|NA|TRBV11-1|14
CASSPLPGRADREF
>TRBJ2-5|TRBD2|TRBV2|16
CASSPPSGGAVGTQYF
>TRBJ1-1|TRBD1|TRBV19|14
CASSISKQGADAFF